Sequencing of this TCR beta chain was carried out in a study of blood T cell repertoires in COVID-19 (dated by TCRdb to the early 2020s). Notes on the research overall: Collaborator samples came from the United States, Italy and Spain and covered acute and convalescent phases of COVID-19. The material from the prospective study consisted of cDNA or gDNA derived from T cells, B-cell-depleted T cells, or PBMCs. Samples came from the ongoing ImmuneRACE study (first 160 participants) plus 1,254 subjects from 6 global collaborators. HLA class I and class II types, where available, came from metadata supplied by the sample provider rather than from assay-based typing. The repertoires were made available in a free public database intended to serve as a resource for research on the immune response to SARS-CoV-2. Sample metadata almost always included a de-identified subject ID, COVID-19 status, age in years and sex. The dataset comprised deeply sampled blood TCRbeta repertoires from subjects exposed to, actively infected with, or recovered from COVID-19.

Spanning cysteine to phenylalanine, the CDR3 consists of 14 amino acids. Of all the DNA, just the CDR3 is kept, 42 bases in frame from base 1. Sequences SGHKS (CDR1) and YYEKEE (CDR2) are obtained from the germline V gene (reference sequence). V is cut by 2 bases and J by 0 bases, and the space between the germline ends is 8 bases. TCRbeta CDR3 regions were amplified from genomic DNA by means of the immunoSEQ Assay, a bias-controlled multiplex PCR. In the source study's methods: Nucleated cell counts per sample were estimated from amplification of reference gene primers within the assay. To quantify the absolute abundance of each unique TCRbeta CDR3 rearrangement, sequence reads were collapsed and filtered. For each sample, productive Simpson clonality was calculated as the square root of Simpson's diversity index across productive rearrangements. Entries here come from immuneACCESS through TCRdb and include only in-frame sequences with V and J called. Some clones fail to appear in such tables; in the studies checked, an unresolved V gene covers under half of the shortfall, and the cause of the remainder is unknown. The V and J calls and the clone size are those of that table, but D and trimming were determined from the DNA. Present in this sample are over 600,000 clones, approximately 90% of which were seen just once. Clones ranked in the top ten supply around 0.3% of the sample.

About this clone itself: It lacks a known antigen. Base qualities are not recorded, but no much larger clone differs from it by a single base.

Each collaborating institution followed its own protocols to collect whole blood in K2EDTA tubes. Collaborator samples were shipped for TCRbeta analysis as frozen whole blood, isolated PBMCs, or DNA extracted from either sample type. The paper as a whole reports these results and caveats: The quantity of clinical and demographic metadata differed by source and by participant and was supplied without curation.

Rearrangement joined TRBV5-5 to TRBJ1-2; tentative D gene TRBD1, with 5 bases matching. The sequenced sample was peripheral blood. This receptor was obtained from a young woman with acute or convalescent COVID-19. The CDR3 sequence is CASSFPGTNYGYTF. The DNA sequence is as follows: TGTGCCAGCAGCTTTCCAGGGACTAACTATGGCTACACCTTC.